These 17 T cell receptor beta chains originate from one sample sequenced in a study of response to subunit inactivated influenza vaccine (dated by TCRdb to 2017 to 2018). Libraries were prepared through RT-PCR. TCRdb lists the instrument as Illumina HiSeq 2500. Clones were called with MiXCR by TCRdb after fastp trimmed the public reads at Q25, and only in-frame beta chains were retained. Identical CDR3 proteins give one entry, which carries the most common genes and DNA. The sample data list 550,000 to 800,000 distinct CDR3 sequences, and more than 11% of these were observed just once. Jointly, the top ten make up around 6.5% of the sample. The material was PBMCs from blood, obtained less than 15 days before vaccination. The receptors were sampled from a man over 45 who received an inactivated influenza vaccine. Donor details come from another sample of the same person, matched by shared clones.

In its sample, this clonotype was seen many times. V is TRBV2 and J is TRBJ1-1; TRBD1 matches at 10 bases. The CDR3 is made up of 18 amino acids. V dropped 0 bases and J dropped 4; count of bases not matched to a gene: 11. The germline CDR1 and CDR2 sequences are SNHLY and FYNNEI. CDR3 nucleotide sequence: TGTGCCAGCAGTGAAGCGCTGGGACAGGGGTTAATTGCCACTGAAGCTTTCTTT. Its translation is CASSEALGQGLIATEAFF.

This clonotype was counted a few times. This chain links TRBV29-1 with TRBJ2-7; 9 bases are shared with TRBD1. With V trimmed by 6 bases and J by 2 bases, 8 bases remained unmatched. The germline gives CDR1 SQVTM, CDR2 ANQGSEA. The CDR3 has 14 amino acids. The CDR3: CSVSQGARTYEQYF. The CDR3 coding sequence is TGCAGCGTCTCACAGGGGGCCCGGACCTACGAGCAGTACTTC.

Concerning this clonotype: Given a much more abundant clone one base away, this may be a read error. The rearrangement uses TRBV4-3 and TRBJ2-2; 9 nucleotides match TRBD1. J lost 3 bases, V lost 5 bases, and 7 bases had no gene match. The CDR3 has 16 residues. Germline-derived CDR1 and CDR2 are LGHNA and YSLEER. The CDR3 DNA reads as TGCGCCAGCAGCAAACCGACAGGGGGATACACCGGGGAGCTGTTTTTT. Residues: CASSKPTGGYTGELFF.

This clonotype came up a few times. This sequence joins TRBV20-1 and TRBJ2-4; 8 bases are a match to TRBD2. This CDR3 is 16 amino acids long. With 5 bases clipped from V and 4 bases from J, the junction kept 13 bases outside the gene matches. In germline, CDR1 is DFQATT, CDR2 SNEGSKA (reference sequence). This CDR3 is CSAPRGAGGGKNIQYF. The CDR3 DNA follows: TGCAGTGCTCCCCGAGGGGCGGGGGGCGGAAAAAACATTCAGTACTTC.

The rearrangement joins TRBV20-1 to TRBJ2-7; 11 nucleotides match TRBD2. V dropped 6 bases and J dropped 6; count of bases not matched to a gene: 16. The CDR3 covers 16 residues. Germline V gives CDR1 DFQATT, CDR2 SNEGSKA (reference sequence). The CDR3 sequence is CSAAGTSGGRIAEQYF. Here the CDR3 DNA reads TGCAGTGCGGCCGGGACTAGCGGTGGAAGGATCGCCGAGCAGTACTTC.

This clonotype was picked up a small number of times. Its ends do not fully match the called genes, so a read error is possible. V and J are TRBV20-1 and TRBJ1-1; D remains ambiguous. This CDR3 is 11 amino acids long. Germline V gene data show CDR1 as DFQATT and CDR2 as SNEGSKA (reference sequence). In DNA, the CDR3 is TGTAAGGTCGTTCGGAACACTGAAGCTTTCTTT. Amino acids: CKVVRNTEAFF.

Ten or more counts support this clonotype. In DNA form, the CDR3 reads TGTGCCACCCTTAGGGGGACAGGGGCATACAATGAGCAGTTCTTC. Its protein is CATLRGTGAYNEQFF. The V and J genes are TRBV10-3 and TRBJ2-1; 10 bases align to TRBD1. Germline values: CDR1 ENHRY, CDR2 SYGVKD. The CDR3 is 15 amino acids. The V segment lost 10 bases and the J segment 4 bases; nucleotides outside the gene matches: 10.

This clonotype was seen a few times. The chain combines TRBV7-9 with TRBJ1-2; 9 bases are a match to TRBD1. Unmatched junction bases numbered 17, after V lost 5 bases and J lost 7 bases. This CDR3 has 17 residues. Germline CDR1 reads SEHNR; CDR2 reads FQNEAQ (reference sequence). Written as DNA, the CDR3 is TGTGCCAGCAGCCCACGGGTTGAGCGGACAGGGGATAGTGGCTACACCTTC. Protein sequence: CASSPRVERTGDSGYTF.

This chain uses TRBV4-3 with TRBJ2-2, with D hard to call. V was clipped by 1 base and J by 0 bases, with 9 bases between them. The CDR3 covers 16 residues. Per germline, CDR1 LGHNA and CDR2 YSLEER. CDR3 coding DNA: TGCGCCAGCAGCCAAGGGGCGGCTTCGAACACCGGGGAGCTGTTTTTT. It encodes CASSQGAASNTGELFF.

The genes are TRBV2 and TRBJ2-2; 8 bases match TRBD2. The CDR3 is made up of 16 amino acids. J lost 5 bases, V lost 10 bases, and 15 bases had no gene match. CDR1 and CDR2 (germline): SNHLY, FYNNEI. The CDR3: CATGLSRSGRTGELFF. CDR3 in DNA: TGTGCCACAGGCCTATCAAGAAGCGGGAGAACCGGGGAGCTGTTTTTT.

V gene TRBV7-8 combines with J gene TRBJ2-1; TRBD2 matches 7 bases. Germline CDR1 reads SGHVS; CDR2 reads FQNEAQ. This CDR3 has 18 residues. V lost 1 base to trimming and J lost 0 bases; unmatched junction nucleotides: 9. CDR3 residues: CASSLGDYLKSSYNEQFF. The CDR3 DNA follows: TGTGCCAGCAGCTTAGGGGACTACCTAAAAAGCTCCTACAATGAGCAGTTCTTC.

This clonotype was counted only a few times. The chain links TRBV5-6 to TRBJ2-5, with 11 bases fitting TRBD2. With V trimmed by 1 base and J by 5 bases, 10 bases remained unmatched. Looked up from germline, CDR1 is SGHDT and CDR2 is YYEEEE. CDR3 length: 17 amino acids. CDR3 DNA: TGTGCCAGCAGCTTGTTTGGTAGCGGGAGGGCGGTGGAGACCCAGTACTTC. This encodes CASSLFGSGRAVETQYF. The full variable domain, with the rest looked up from reference TRBV5-6 and TRBJ2-5, is DAGVTQSPTHLIKTRGQQVTLRCSPKSGHDTVSWYQQALGQGPQFIFQYYEEEERQRGNFPDRFSGHQFPNYSSELNVNALLLGDSALYLCASSLFGSGRAVETQYFGPGTRLLVL.

A few counts support this clonotype. The V and J genes are TRBV7-2 and TRBJ2-2, with D perhaps TRBD1 (5 bases). CDR3 length: 15 amino acids. Trimming took off 1 base at V and 6 bases at J, with 12 bases between the two ends. Germline values: CDR1 SGHTA, CDR2 FQGNSA. Written as DNA, the CDR3 is TGTGCCAGCAGCTTAGGAAGGGGCATGCCCGGGGAGCTGTTTTTT. It codes for CASSLGRGMPGELFF.

This clonotype was observed a handful of times. The chain combines TRBV6-2 or TRBV6-3 with TRBJ2-7; no definite D call. The CDR3 spans 16 residues. Trimming removed 2 bases from V and 0 bases from J, with 14 bases in between. Germline CDR1 and CDR2: MNHEY and SVGEGT. The CDR3 is CASSYDDTRFSYEQYF. The CDR3 coding sequence is TGTGCCAGCAGTTACGACGATACCCGTTTCTCCTACGAGCAGTACTTC.

The chain is built from TRBV3-1 and TRBJ1-2; D unresolved. Trimming removed 4 bases at V and 7 bases at J, with 13 bases between. CDR3 length: 13 residues. CDR1 is LGHDT and CDR2 is YNNKEL in the germline V gene (reference sequence). The CDR3 spells CASSPSSTAGYTF. In DNA form, the CDR3 reads TGTGCCAGCAGCCCGTCGAGTACCGCTGGCTACACCTTC.

The rearrangement joins TRBV12-3 or TRBV12-4 to TRBJ2-1, with TRBD2 identical over 14 bases. The CDR3 loop spans 15 amino acids. After removal of 6 bases from V and 10 bases from J, the junction contained 8 bases not matched to a gene. In DNA form, the CDR3 reads TGTGCCAGCAGCCCTGGACTAGCGGGGGGTTTAGAGCAGTTCTTC. Its protein is CASSPGLAGGLEQFF.

The chain employs TRBV11-2 and TRBJ2-5, with 13 bases identical to TRBD2. The CDR3 covers 20 residues. Germline V gene data show CDR1 as SGHAT and CDR2 as FQNNGV. The ends lost 2 bases at V and 2 bases at J; junction bases unmatched: 14. The CDR3 nucleotides read TGTGCCAGCAGCTTATCCCCTCCGGGACTAGCGGGGATACGACAAGAGACCCAGTACTTC. It specifies CASSLSPPGLAGIRQETQYF.